These 20 T cell receptor beta chains originate from one sample sequenced in a study of cytomegalovirus exposure and HLA in healthy donors. Primers included in the PCR were 60 Vbeta and 13 Jbeta primers. Here immunoSEQ multiplex PCR was the method, and the copy in TCRdb shows in-frame clones only, minus some. Among about 190,000 clones listed, roughly 12% were seen once. Sequencing was carried out using PBMCs. These receptors all stem from a man aged 45-60 years in good health and CMV-seropositive.

This clone was observed a few times. V is TRBV5-4 and J is TRBJ2-5; TRBD2 might be the D (5 bases). The germline V and J ends were trimmed by 0 bases and 1 base, with 7 bases remaining between them. Germline V gene lookup returns CDR1 SGHNT and CDR2 YYREEE (reference sequence). This CDR3 has 14 amino acids. CDR3 coding DNA: TGTGCCAGCAGCTTGGAGGCGGGCCAAGAGACCCAGTACTTC. It translates to CASSLEAGQETQYF.

In this sample, this clone turned up a few times. The chain is built from TRBV6-6 and TRBJ1-2; D perhaps matches TRBD1 (5 bases). The V and J ends lost 6 bases and 0 bases respectively, with 11 bases between them. This CDR3 region has 14 residues. Germline V gene lookup returns CDR1 MNHNY and CDR2 SVGAGI (reference sequence). In nucleotides, the CDR3 is TGTGCCAGCAGCGACGGGGGGGCTAACTATGGCTACACCTTC. Protein sequence: CASSDGGANYGYTF.

This clone was picked up a small number of times. V gene TRBV2 combines with J gene TRBJ2-5, with a weak D call TRBD2 (5 bases). The CDR3 has 12 residues. V was trimmed by 5 bases and J by 4 bases, leaving 8 bases between them. Germline V CDR1 and CDR2: SNHLY, FYNNEI. In nucleotides, the CDR3 is TGTGCCAGCAGTTCGGCGGGAGAGACCCAGTACTTC. It specifies CASSSAGETQYF.

This clone has only a few counts. This chain connects TRBV7-2 to TRBJ2-7, with 7 nucleotides matching TRBD1. With 5 bases clipped from V and 5 bases from J, the junction kept 9 bases outside the gene matches. CDR3 size: 14 residues. CDR1 SGHTA and CDR2 FQGNSA come from the germline V gene. DNA for the CDR3: TGTGCCAGCAGCCAGGGACAGAACTGGCACGAGCAGTACTTC. Residues: CASSQGQNWHEQYF.

The table lists this clone with a few counts. The chain is built from TRBV18 and TRBJ1-5; 11 bases are a match to TRBD1. This CDR3 has 16 amino acids. V shed 2 bases, J shed 9 bases, and the junction held 9 bases outside the gene matches. Germline V gene sequence: CDR1 KGHSH, CDR2 LQKENI. Here the CDR3 DNA reads TGTGCCAGCTCACCAGAGAGGACAGGGGGCCTACGGCCCCAGCATTTT. Translated: CASSPERTGGLRPQHF.

The table lists this clone with a few counts. V usage is TRBV7-2 and J usage is TRBJ2-5, with TRBD1 as a possible D gene (5 bases). This CDR3 spans 13 amino acids. Germline CDR1 SGHTA, CDR2 FQGNSA. Trimming stripped 3 bases from V and 5 bases from J, with 10 bases between. The CDR3 region has the DNA TGTGCCAGCAGCTTGCGTGACAGCGAGACCCAGTACTTC. The encoded protein is CASSLRDSETQYF.

The genes are TRBV14 and TRBJ2-2; 8 bases line up with TRBD1. The CDR3 covers 16 residues. J was trimmed by 1 base and V by 1 base; bases with no gene match: 2. CDR1 is SGHDN, CDR2 FVKESK, per germline. The CDR3 sequence is CASSQGQGLNTGELFF. For the CDR3, the DNA is TGTGCCAGCAGCCAAGGACAGGGGTTGAACACCGGGGAGCTGTTTTTT.

The chain combines TRBV7-9 with TRBJ1-6; D remains unclear. The CDR3 runs to 16 residues. CDR1 and CDR2 from the germline V gene are SEHNR and FQNEAQ (reference sequence). Trimming stripped 5 bases from V and 0 bases from J, with 11 bases between. Written as DNA, the CDR3 is TGTGCCAGCAGCATACTCATGAGCTCCTATAATTCACCCCTCCACTTT. Amino acid sequence: CASSILMSSYNSPLHF.

This clone was recorded a few times. The rearrangement links TRBV7-9 to TRBJ1-1; D ambiguous. This CDR3 is built from 13 residues. The V and J ends lost 4 bases and 4 bases respectively, with 10 bases between them. Germline assignment: CDR1 SEHNR and CDR2 FQNEAQ (reference sequence). The CDR3 DNA follows: TGTGCCAGCAGCTCACAACAGATCACTGAAGCTTTCTTT. It yields the protein CASSSQQITEAFF.

A few counts support this clone. This sequence joins TRBV6-5 and TRBJ2-5; D ambiguous. With the DNA end fitting TRBJ2-7 better, the J assignment may be wrong. Germline V gives CDR1 MNHEY, CDR2 SVGAGI. The CDR3 totals 13 residues. The CDR3 nucleotides read TGTGCCAGCAGCCCCGCGGTAGGCTACGAGCAGTACTTC. Amino acid sequence: CASSPAVGYEQYF.

This clone was counted a few times. This chain uses TRBV6-5 with TRBJ1-6, with TRBD1 as a possible D gene (5 bases). Germline V gene lookup returns CDR1 MNHEY and CDR2 SVGAGI. V was cut by 6 bases and J by 6 bases, with 15 bases left in between. CDR3 length: 15 amino acids. In DNA form, the CDR3 reads TGTGCCAGCAGGCAATCAGGGTTAGGTAATTCACCCCTCCACTTT. Protein sequence: CASRQSGLGNSPLHF.

This clone was found a few times. The chain links TRBV4-3 to TRBJ2-2; D not certain. The V gene lost 0 bases and the J gene lost 2 bases, with 7 bases spanning the gap. This CDR3 spans 15 amino acids. Germline V gene sequence: CDR1 LGHNA, CDR2 YSLEER. The CDR3 here is CASSQEQSNTGELFF. CDR3 DNA: TGCGCCAGCAGCCAAGAACAGAGTAACACCGGGGAGCTGTTTTTT.

Only a few counts were recorded for this clone. The V gene is TRBV6-1, the J gene TRBJ1-2, with a tentative D call TRBD1 (5 bases). The length of the CDR3 is 14 residues. CDR1 and CDR2 (germline): MNHNS, SASEGT. The V gene lost 2 bases and the J gene lost 3 bases, with 10 bases spanning the gap. DNA for the CDR3: TGTGCCAGCAGTGAAACCTCAGGGCACTATGGCTACACCTTC. Translation gives CASSETSGHYGYTF.

The rearrangement uses TRBV23-1 and TRBJ2-7; the match to TRBD1 covers 10 bases. TRBV23-1 is flagged as an ORF with uncertain function. The CDR3 totals 18 residues. J gave up 4 bases and V 6 bases, and 18 bases lay outside the gene matches. The CDR3 nucleotides read TGCGCCAGCAGCGAAGAATACCGGGACAGGGGTTCCTCATACGAGCAGTACTTC. It is translated as CASSEEYRDRGSSYEQYF.

There are a few counts of this clone. One end of the junction fails to match germline, which may point to a read error. The DNA of the CDR3 is TGCGCCAGCAGCTTAGCGGGGGGCCCCCAAGAGGCCCAGTACTTC. Translated, it gives CASSLAGGPQEAQYF. The V and J genes are TRBV5-1 and TRBJ2-5, with 9 bases that match TRBD2. Germline V lookup: CDR1 SGHRS, CDR2 YFSETQ. This CDR3 spans 15 amino acids.

The J gene is TRBJ2-2, the V gene TRBV6-6, with a weak D call TRBD2 (5 bases). This CDR3 region has 14 residues. CDR1 is MNHNY and CDR2 is SVGAGI in the germline V gene (reference sequence). V was pared by 4 bases and J by 1 base, with 7 bases between. The CDR3 region has the DNA TGTGCCAGCAGTTTTGGACTGAACACCGGGGAGCTGTTTTTT. Protein product: CASSFGLNTGELFF.

The table lists this clone with a few counts. The V call is TRBV7-3, the J call TRBJ1-1; D gene uncertain. CDR1 and CDR2 from the germline V gene are SGHTA and FQGTGA. This CDR3 has 15 residues. The V end lost 2 bases, the J end lost 0 bases, and 10 bases lay between the germline ends. CDR3 residues: CASSLGAGMNTEAFF. CDR3 DNA: TGTGCCAGCAGCTTAGGTGCAGGTATGAACACTGAAGCTTTCTTT.

This chain connects TRBV6-1 to TRBJ2-5, with 11 nucleotides matching TRBD1. Germline V gives CDR1 MNHNS, CDR2 SASEGT. Losses at the gene ends were 7 bases for V and 4 bases for J; bases not matched to a gene: 8. This CDR3 has 15 residues. In DNA form, the CDR3 reads TGTGCCAGCACCCCGGGACAGGGGGGAGGAGAGACCCAGTACTTC. Translating it yields CASTPGQGGGETQYF.

This clone was seen a few times. The chain uses TRBV5-4 and TRBJ1-1; weak D call: TRBD1 (6 bases). CDR3 size: 15 residues. The germline V gene has CDR1 SGHNT and CDR2 YYREEE (reference sequence). The V gene lost 4 bases and the J gene lost 7 bases, with 20 bases spanning the gap. CDR3 nucleotide sequence: TGTGCCAGCAGCGTACCCGGGAACAGGGATCGTGAAGCTTTCTTT. Its protein is CASSVPGNRDREAFF.

V usage is TRBV2 and J usage is TRBJ2-1; possibly TRBD2 for D (5 bases). The V end was cut by 8 bases, the J end by 12 bases, with 17 bases between. The CDR3 spans 12 residues. Per the germline V gene, CDR1 is SNHLY and CDR2 is FYNNEI. CDR3 loop: CASGRTRVPQFF. Here the CDR3 DNA reads TGTGCCAGCGGACGAACTAGGGTCCCGCAGTTCTTC.